These 26 T cell receptor beta chains came from one sample sequenced in a study of T cell repertoires in cytomegalovirus infection. TCRdb fed the reads into MiXCR, producing one record per CDR3 protein. The sample records under 95,000 distinct CDR3 sequences, more than 40% being singletons. Antigens of these TCRs are unknown. The material was CD8+ T cells from cultured PBMCs, obtained from culture after CMV antigen stimulation. The receptors were gathered from a human donor in good health (CMV status not recorded). Some clones in this sample may be carry-over from other donors' samples.

The V gene is TRBV9, the J gene TRBJ2-1; D remains ambiguous. This CDR3 is built from 13 residues. Trimming took 3 bases from V and 0 from J, leaving 4 bases between them. Germline CDR1 is SGDLS and CDR2 is YYNGEE. The chain's CDR3 is CASSGSSYNEQFF. For the CDR3, the DNA is TGTGCCAGCAGCGGGAGCTCCTACAATGAGCAGTTCTTC.

The table lists this clonotype with a few counts. The chain uses TRBV19 and TRBJ2-1; 9 nucleotides line up with TRBD2. Trimming at V came to 4 bases and at J to 5 bases, leaving 9 bases not matched to a gene. The CDR3 has 16 residues. Germline assignment: CDR1 LNHDA and CDR2 SQIVND (reference sequence). DNA of the CDR3: TGTGCCAGTAGTACCGTTAGCGGGAGTCGGAACAATGAGCAGTTCTTC. Translated, it gives CASSTVSGSRNNEQFF.

This clonotype has more than one count but fewer than ten. This chain connects TRBV27 to TRBJ2-7; the D gene is possibly TRBD2 (6 bases). The V end lost 4 bases, the J end lost 3 bases, and 19 bases lay between the germline ends. The CDR3 consists of 16 residues. Germline V gene lookup returns CDR1 MNHEY and CDR2 SMNVEV (reference sequence). The CDR3 region has the DNA TGTGCCAGCAGTTACGGAGCCCCGGGACTCTACTACGAGCAGTACTTC. Its translation: CASSYGAPGLYYEQYF.

The V gene is TRBV9, the J gene TRBJ1-5; possible D gene TRBD1, 5 bases. Trimming left V 0 bases short and J 4 bases short, with 11 bases between. CDR1 and CDR2 from the germline V gene are SGDLS and YYNGEE. The CDR3 contains 15 residues. The CDR3 spells CASSVGTGGNQPQHF. CDR3 sequence (DNA): TGTGCCAGCAGCGTAGGAACAGGAGGGAATCAGCCCCAGCATTTT.

CDR3 DNA sequence: TGTGCTAGTGGCCCGCGGGGGTTCATCGGGGAGCTGTTTTTT. This encodes CASGPRGFIGELFF. The chain recombines TRBV12-5 with TRBJ2-2; TRBD2 matches 7 bases. This CDR3 contains 14 residues. The germline gives CDR1 LGHNT, CDR2 FRNRAP. Trimming removed 6 bases from V and 7 bases from J; junction bases left unmatched: 8.

J is TRBJ2-1 and V is TRBV7-9, with D hard to call. Germline lookup yields CDR1 SEHNR and CDR2 FQNEAQ (reference sequence). Trimming took off 1 base at V and 6 bases at J, with 10 bases between the two ends. This CDR3 is 14 amino acids long. CDR3 loop: CASSLDYRVNEQFF. Written as DNA, the CDR3 is TGTGCCAGCAGCTTAGACTATCGTGTCAATGAGCAGTTCTTC.

The chain joins TRBV27 to TRBJ1-1; D is unclear. This CDR3 is built from 16 residues. Germline CDR1 reads MNHEY; CDR2 reads SMNVEV (reference sequence). V gave up 5 bases and J gave up 0 bases, with 16 bases separating them. CDR3 loop: CASSPSAGDMNTEAFF. CDR3 nucleotides: TGTGCCAGCAGTCCCTCTGCCGGAGACATGAACACTGAAGCTTTCTTT.

This chain connects TRBV5-4 to TRBJ2-1; a possible D gene is TRBD2 (7 bases). The CDR3 runs 18 residues. V lost 4 bases and J lost 0, with 20 bases in between. Per the germline V gene, CDR1 is SGHNT and CDR2 is YYREEE (reference sequence). The CDR3 nucleotides read TGTGCCAGCAGCCCGGGGGGTGGGGGGCAGGGCTCCTACAATGAGCAGTTCTTC. Encoded protein: CASSPGGGGQGSYNEQFF.

The chain uses TRBV11-2 and TRBJ1-5; no firm D call. The length of the CDR3 is 16 residues. V lost 3 bases and J 5 bases, leaving 17 bases between the germline ends. CDR1 and CDR2 from the germline V gene are SGHAT and FQNNGV. As DNA, the CDR3 is TGTGCCAGCAGCTTTTGGACCCCAGAGGGTGATCAGCCCCAGCATTTT. Protein sequence: CASSFWTPEGDQPQHF.

The genes are TRBV27 and TRBJ1-5; perhaps TRBD1 as D (6 bases). Germline CDR1 MNHEY, CDR2 SMNVEV (reference sequence). This CDR3 spans 16 amino acids. With 2 bases removed from V and 2 bases from J, the gap between germline ends came to 13 bases. CDR3 loop: CASSLGLPGGNQPQHF. CDR3 nucleotide sequence: TGTGCCAGCAGTTTAGGTCTCCCAGGGGGCAATCAGCCCCAGCATTTT.

The table lists this clonotype with a few counts. The chain uses TRBV5-6 and TRBJ1-6; TRBD1 aligns across 7 bases. This CDR3 is 19 amino acids long. Unmatched junction bases numbered 22, after V lost 4 bases and J lost 9 bases. Germline CDR1 reads SGHDT; CDR2 reads YYEEEE. This CDR3 reads CASSLIVMTTGSYSSPLHF. The DNA of the CDR3 is TGTGCCAGCAGCCTCATCGTTATGACGACAGGGTCATACTCTTCACCCCTCCACTTT.

The CDR3 here is CASSLEGTINNEQFF. The CDR3 nucleotides are TGTGCCAGCAGCTTGGAAGGGACAATCAACAATGAGCAGTTCTTC. V gene TRBV7-8 combines with J gene TRBJ2-1; a possible D gene is TRBD1 (6 bases). V was pared by 3 bases and J by 5 bases, with 14 bases between. The germline V gene has CDR1 SGHVS and CDR2 FQNEAQ. This CDR3 contains 15 residues. Full variable domain (outside the CDR3, taken from reference TRBV7-8 and TRBJ2-1): GAGVSQSPRYKVAKRGQDVALRCDPISGHVSLFWYQQALGQGPEFLTYFQNEAQLDKSGLPSDRFFAERPEGSVSTLKIQRTQQEDSAVYLCASSLEGTINNEQFFGPGTRLTVL.

V is TRBV29-1 and J is TRBJ2-2, with TRBD1 as a possible D gene (6 bases). The CDR3 covers 16 residues. The V end lost 7 bases, the J end lost 6 bases, and 24 bases lay between the germline ends. Per the germline V gene, CDR1 is SQVTM and CDR2 is ANQGSEA. The CDR3 sequence: CSGTRGSLGTAGELFF. The CDR3 nucleotides read TGCAGCGGTACCAGGGGCTCCCTGGGAACTGCCGGGGAGCTGTTTTTT.

This clonotype was detected only once. This chain connects TRBV7-4 to TRBJ2-3; no clear D. Germline lookup yields CDR1 SGHVT and CDR2 SQSDAQ. With 6 bases removed from V and 0 bases from J, the gap between germline ends came to 4 bases. This CDR3 contains 12 residues. In DNA form, the CDR3 reads TGTGCCAGCAGACCCAGCACAGATACGCAGTATTTT. This gives the protein CASRPSTDTQYF.

This chain connects TRBV28 to TRBJ1-5; D unresolved. The ends were cut back, 9 bases at V and 2 bases at J, with 14 bases in the middle. This CDR3 spans 14 amino acids. Germline CDR1 reads MDHEN; CDR2 reads SYDVKM. The CDR3 DNA is TGTGCCAGTGGTCCGGTTCGGCGCAATCAGCCCCAGCATTTT. It yields the protein CASGPVRRNQPQHF. The full variable domain, its missing parts supplied by reference TRBV28 and TRBJ1-5, is DVKVTQSSRYLVKRTGEKVFLECVQDMDHENMFWYRQDPGLGLRLIYFSYDVKMKEKGDIPEGYSVSREKKERFSLILESASTNQTSMYLCASGPVRRNQPQHFGDGTRLSIL.

This rearrangement joins TRBV20-1 to TRBJ1-2; 10 nucleotides agree with TRBD1. V gave up 3 bases and J gave up 3 bases; unmatched junction bases: 7. This CDR3 is 15 amino acids long. Looked up from germline, CDR1 is DFQATT and CDR2 is SNEGSKA (reference sequence). The chain's CDR3 is CSARGPGQGYYGYTF. The CDR3 region has the DNA TGCAGTGCTAGGGGGCCGGGACAGGGGTACTATGGCTACACCTTC.

The V gene is TRBV7-6, the J gene TRBJ2-1, with 8 bases lining up with TRBD1. Germline V gene lookup returns CDR1 SGHVS and CDR2 FNYEAQ. The CDR3 contains 16 residues. V was pared by 4 bases and J by 6 bases, with 11 bases of the junction left unmatched. The CDR3 reads CASSSFRTGRSNEQFF. CDR3 bases: TGTGCCAGCAGCTCCTTCCGGACAGGGCGAAGCAATGAGCAGTTCTTC.

The CDR3 nucleotides read TGTGCCAGCAGCCATCGAGGGGCCACCTACAATGAGCAGTTCTTC. Its translation is CASSHRGATYNEQFF. The V and J genes are TRBV7-2 and TRBJ2-1; the D gene could be TRBD1 or TRBD2 (5 bases each). Trimming stripped 5 bases from V and 2 bases from J, with 13 bases between. From germline, CDR1 is SGHTA and CDR2 FQGNSA. The CDR3 is 15 amino acids.

V gene TRBV5-1 combines with J gene TRBJ2-7; 7 bases are shared with TRBD1. The CDR3 extends over 14 amino acids. Trimming took 4 bases from V and 0 from J; bases not matched to a gene: 4. In germline, CDR1 is SGHRS, CDR2 YFSETQ. The CDR3 coding sequence is TGCGCCAGCAGCGCGAGGACAGGCTCCTACGAGCAGTACTTC. Protein: CASSARTGSYEQYF.

The V call is TRBV25-1, the J call TRBJ2-2; D may match TRBD1 or TRBD2 (6 bases each). CDR3 length equals 16 residues. The germline gives CDR1 MGHDK, CDR2 SYGVNS. V shed 1 base and J shed 1 base, with 10 bases lying between them. CDR3 bases: TGTGCCAGCAGTGAATTCGGAGGGGGGAACACCGGGGAGCTGTTTTTT. Its translation is CASSEFGGGNTGELFF.

V and J are TRBV20-1 and TRBJ2-1; 8 bases are a match to TRBD2. This CDR3 is built from 16 residues. Trimming took 6 bases from V and 0 from J; bases not matched to a gene: 10. In germline, CDR1 is DFQATT, CDR2 SNEGSKA (reference sequence). The CDR3 is CSASELGRASYNEQFF. CDR3 coding DNA: TGCAGTGCGAGCGAGCTCGGGAGGGCCTCCTACAATGAGCAGTTCTTC.

The rearrangement links TRBV7-4 to TRBJ2-1; TRBD2 agrees at 12 bases. V shed 2 bases and J 1 base; nucleotides not matched to a gene: 3. CDR3 size: 17 residues. CDR1 and CDR2 from the germline V gene are SGHVT and SQSDAQ. CDR3 nucleotide sequence: TGTGCCAGCAGCTTACTGACTAGCGGGAGATCCTACAATGAGCAGTTCTTC. Amino acid sequence: CASSLLTSGRSYNEQFF.

This clonotype was observed a handful of times. The rearrangement joins TRBV7-8 to TRBJ1-3; D is ambiguous. Germline-derived CDR1 and CDR2 are SGHVS and FQNEAQ. The germline V and J ends were trimmed by 2 bases and 0 bases, with 14 bases remaining between them. The CDR3 runs 17 residues. The CDR3 bases are TGTGCCAGCAGCTTACGTCCCGGAATAAACTCTGGAAACACCATATATTTT. Protein sequence: CASSLRPGINSGNTIYF.

The chain is built from TRBV27 and TRBJ2-7; D is ambiguous. The CDR3 has 12 residues. Germline assignment: CDR1 MNHEY and CDR2 SMNVEV (reference sequence). V gave up 5 bases and J gave up 3 bases, with 8 bases separating them. This CDR3 is CASSRPDYEQYF. In DNA form, the CDR3 reads TGTGCCAGCAGTCGTCCTGACTACGAGCAGTACTTC.

The chain uses TRBV20-1 and TRBJ1-1; no definite D call. The germline gives CDR1 DFQATT, CDR2 SNEGSKA (reference sequence). The CDR3 runs to 14 residues. The V end lost 0 bases, the J end lost 1 base, and 9 bases lay between the germline ends. This CDR3 reads CSARDYISNTEAFF. CDR3 sequence (DNA): TGCAGTGCTAGAGATTACATTTCGAACACTGAAGCTTTCTTT.

The V call is TRBV7-8, the J call TRBJ1-5; D is unresolved. The CDR3 loop spans 18 amino acids. V lost 1 base and J 0 bases, leaving 16 bases between the germline ends. Germline assignment: CDR1 SGHVS and CDR2 FQNEAQ. The CDR3 region is CASSLDSGGRLSNQPQHF. The CDR3 bases are TGTGCCAGCAGCTTAGATTCGGGTGGGCGGCTTAGCAATCAGCCCCAGCATTTT.